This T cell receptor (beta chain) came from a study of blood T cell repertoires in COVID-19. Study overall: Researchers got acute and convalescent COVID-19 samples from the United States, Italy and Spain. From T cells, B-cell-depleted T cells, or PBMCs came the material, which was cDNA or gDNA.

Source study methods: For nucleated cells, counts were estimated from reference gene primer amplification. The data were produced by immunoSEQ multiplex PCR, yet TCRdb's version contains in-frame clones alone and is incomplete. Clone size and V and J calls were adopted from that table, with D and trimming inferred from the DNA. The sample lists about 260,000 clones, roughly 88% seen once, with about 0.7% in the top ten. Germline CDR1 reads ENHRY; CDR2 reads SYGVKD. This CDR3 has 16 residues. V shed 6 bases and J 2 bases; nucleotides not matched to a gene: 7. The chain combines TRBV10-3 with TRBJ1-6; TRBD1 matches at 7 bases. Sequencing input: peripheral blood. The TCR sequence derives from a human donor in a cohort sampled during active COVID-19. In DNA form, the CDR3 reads TGTGCCATCAGGCAGGGGGGTGCTACCTATAATTCACCCCTCCACTTT. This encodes CAIRQGGATYNSPLHF.